Listed here are 15 T cell receptor beta chains from one sample, sequenced in a study of T cells after yellow fever vaccination. TCRdb re-called the 5' RACE reads through MiXCR, storing one row per CDR3 protein. The sample lists 150,000 to 200,000 distinct CDR3 sequences, 6.2% occurring once. The sequences come from CD4+ T cells sorted from PBMCs, collected on the day of the first yellow fever vaccination. The receptor set was obtained from a man between 18 and 35 years old who received the YFV17D yellow fever vaccine.

This clonotype showed up just a few times. The rearrangement joins TRBV21-1 to TRBJ1-1. TRBV21-1 is tagged as a pseudogene. This CDR3 is built from 15 residues. CDR3 protein: CASSKLTIRTFRAFF. CDR3 DNA: TGTGCCAGCAGCAAATTGACAATACGAACATTTAGAGCTTTCTTT.

The V call is TRBV6-1, the J call TRBJ1-1; 7 bases are a match to TRBD1. CDR3 length equals 17 residues. The V gene's germline CDR1 is MNHNS and CDR2 SASEGT. Germline trimming cut 6 bases from V and 2 bases from J; bases unmatched to any gene: 15. The CDR3 DNA reads as TGTGCCAGCAGGAGTAACGGGGGAGCAGGGGGTAACACTGAAGCTTTCTTT. It codes for CASRSNGGAGGNTEAFF.

This clonotype was detected only a few times. The chain recombines TRBV7-2 with TRBJ2-3, with D maybe TRBD1 (6 bases). The CDR3 loop spans 15 amino acids. Germline CDR1 is SGHTA and CDR2 is FQGNSA. Between the trimmed V and J ends, which lost 3 bases and 2 bases, there was a span of 12 bases. CDR3 nucleotides: TGTGCCAGCAGCTTCGGGACATCTTACACAGATACGCAGTATTTT. It yields the protein CASSFGTSYTDTQYF.

At least ten counts were recorded for this clonotype. This rearrangement joins TRBV7-2 to TRBJ2-7, with 8 bases aligning to TRBD1. The CDR3 contains 14 residues. V dropped 4 bases and J dropped 3; count of bases not matched to a gene: 5. CDR1 is SGHTA and CDR2 is FQGNSA in the germline V gene. This CDR3 is CASSSQGAVYEQYF. The DNA for the CDR3 is TGTGCCAGCAGCTCGCAGGGGGCGGTCTACGAGCAGTACTTC.

The chain recombines TRBV5-4 with TRBJ2-5, with D maybe TRBD1 (5 bases). Germline CDR1 SGHNT, CDR2 YYREEE (reference sequence). Trimming pared 4 bases from V and 1 base from J, leaving 11 bases between. CDR3 length: 14 amino acids. The CDR3 is CASSLTGTQETQYF. The DNA for the CDR3 is TGTGCCAGCAGCCTCACAGGAACCCAAGAGACCCAGTACTTC. Full variable domain (missing parts from reference TRBV5-4 and TRBJ2-5): ETGVTQSPTHLIKTRGQQVTLRCSSQSGHNTVSWYQQALGQGPQFIFQYYREEENGRGNFPPRFSGLQFPNYSSELNVNALELDDSALYLCASSLTGTQETQYFGPGTRLLVL.

This clonotype has more than one count but fewer than ten. Written as DNA, the CDR3 is TGTGCCATCACCGGACAAATCGATCAGCCCCAGCATTTT. Encoded protein: CAITGQIDQPQHF. The chain recombines TRBV10-3 with TRBJ1-5; a weak D match, TRBD1 (5 bases). V shed 7 bases and J shed 5 bases, with 12 bases lying between them. Germline V CDR1 and CDR2: ENHRY, SYGVKD. The CDR3 consists of 13 residues.

V usage is TRBV5-1 and J usage is TRBJ1-1; no definite D call. V was trimmed by 4 bases and J by 7 bases, leaving 11 bases between them. The CDR3 contains 12 residues. The germline V gene encodes CDR1 SGHRS and CDR2 YFSETQ. The CDR3 DNA reads TGCGCCAGCAGCCTGGATCTCATTGAAGCTTTCTTT. Amino acids: CASSLDLIEAFF.

V is TRBV4-2 and J is TRBJ2-2; D remains ambiguous. Trimming removed 6 bases at V and 0 bases at J, with 8 bases between. Germline CDR1 and CDR2: LGHNA and YNFKEQ. The CDR3 sequence is 14 residues long. The CDR3 protein is CASRGTANTGELFF. In DNA form, the CDR3 reads TGTGCCAGCAGGGGCACTGCGAACACCGGGGAGCTGTTTTTT.

This clonotype turned up a few times. This rearrangement joins TRBV10-3 to TRBJ1-5; D is possibly TRBD1 (5 bases). This CDR3 has 16 amino acids. The ends were cut back, 2 bases at V and 4 bases at J, with 15 bases in the middle. Germline V gives CDR1 ENHRY, CDR2 SYGVKD. The chain's CDR3 is CAISEQAGRVNQPQHF. The CDR3 DNA reads as TGTGCCATCAGTGAGCAGGCGGGACGGGTAAATCAGCCCCAGCATTTT.

This clonotype has only a few counts. The chain employs TRBV6-6 and TRBJ1-5, with D unclear. Germline V CDR1 and CDR2: MNHNY, SVGAGI (reference sequence). Trimming shortened V by 6 bases and J by 5 bases, and 11 bases separated the two germline ends. The CDR3 covers 13 residues. The CDR3 nucleotides are TGTGCCAGCAGGCAACCTCAGGATCAGCCCCAGCATTTT. The encoded protein is CASRQPQDQPQHF.

This clonotype was seen many times. This chain joins TRBV7-9 and TRBJ1-3; the match to TRBD1 covers 10 bases. In germline, CDR1 is SEHNR, CDR2 FQNEAQ (reference sequence). This CDR3 has 15 amino acids. Germline trimming cut 5 bases from V and 2 bases from J; bases unmatched to any gene: 3. The CDR3 DNA is TGTGCCAGCAGCCTGACAGGGGGCACTGGAAACACCATATATTTT. Amino acid sequence: CASSLTGGTGNTIYF.

The table lists this clonotype with many counts. The DNA for the CDR3 is TGTGCCAGCAGCTCAGGACAGGGGACACTTAGGGAAAAACTGTTTTTT. This gives the protein CASSSGQGTLREKLFF. The chain employs TRBV7-9 and TRBJ1-4, with 9 bases aligning to TRBD1. CDR3 length: 16 amino acids. V trimming: 4 bases; J trimming: 8 bases; junction bases outside the gene matches: 11. Per germline, CDR1 SEHNR and CDR2 FQNEAQ (reference sequence).

This clonotype showed up many times. V usage is TRBV20-1 and J usage is TRBJ2-5; D ambiguous. This CDR3 contains 12 residues. V was shortened by 4 bases and J by 2 bases, with 8 bases between the two germline ends. Germline CDR1 is DFQATT and CDR2 is SNEGSKA (reference sequence). CDR3 region: CSATDGQETQYF. The CDR3 DNA follows: TGCAGTGCTACGGACGGACAAGAGACCCAGTACTTC.

The chain couples TRBV7-2 to TRBJ2-4, with 7 bases fitting TRBD1. The germline V gene encodes CDR1 SGHTA and CDR2 FQGNSA. V shed 5 bases, J shed 0 bases, and the junction held 7 bases outside the gene matches. The CDR3 loop spans 16 amino acids. The CDR3 loop is CASSPGTVLAKNIQYF. CDR3 DNA: TGTGCCAGCAGCCCTGGGACAGTACTAGCCAAAAACATTCAGTACTTC.

This clonotype has only a few counts. The rearrangement joins TRBV11-2 to TRBJ2-1; 10 positions agree with TRBD2. Germline V gene data show CDR1 as SGHAT and CDR2 as FQNNGV. The junction had 5 bases not matched to a gene; V was cut back by 2 bases and J by 7 bases. This CDR3 has 15 residues. CDR3 DNA: TGTGCCAGCAGCTTATTTAGCGGGGGGCGTAATGAGCAGTTCTTC. This translates into CASSLFSGGRNEQFF.